Listed below are T cell receptor beta chains from one sample, sequenced in a study of CD8 T cells in Susac syndrome. MiXCR was run by TCRdb on the immunoSEQ multiplex PCR reads, yielding one entry per CDR3 protein. The sample yields approximately 190,000 distinct CDR3 sequences, approximately 95% seen once. Sequencing was carried out using CD8+ T cells from PBMCs. The receptors come from a human donor with Susac syndrome. Each CDR3 is given with its conserved first and last residue. Each record gives: V gene, clone size, J gene, D gene, CDR3 protein, CDR3 DNA. The D gene is left open where the match is weak. Clone size appears in some rows only: once, few, many, or a class for an expanded clone.

TRBV9,NA,TRBJ1-6,NA,CASSVGTNSPLHF,TGTGCCAGCAGCGTAGGAACGAATTCACCCCTCCACTTT
TRBV7-9,NA,TRBJ2-7,NA,CAVGTGEGEQYF,TGTGCCGTCGGAACGGGAGAGGGCGAGCAGTACTTC
TRBV6-5,NA,TRBJ2-5,NA,CASSYSGAAPYQETQYF,TGTGCCAGCAGTTACTCGGGGGCGGCACCGTACCAAGAGACCCAGTACTTC
TRBV20-1,NA,TRBJ1-1,NA,CSAREWHTEAFF,TGCAGTGCTAGAGAGTGGCACACTGAAGCTTTCTTT
TRBV2,NA,TRBJ2-1,NA,CASRPPTASWTNEQFF,TGTGCCAGCAGGCCCCCGACGGCGAGCTGGACCAATGAGCAGTTCTTC
TRBV5-6,NA,TRBJ2-1,TRBD1,CASSLGTGNLEQFF,TGTGCCAGCAGCTTGGGGACAGGGAATTTGGAGCAGTTCTTC
TRBV3-1,NA,TRBJ2-5,TRBD2,CASSQEAPAGGEGFVSETQYF,TGTGCCAGCAGCCAAGAAGCCCCGGCGGGAGGGGAAGGCTTCGTCTCGGAGACCCAGTACTTC
TRBV6-6,once,TRBJ2-3,NA,CASRGRTESTDTQYF,TGTGCCAGCAGGGGGAGGACAGAGTCCACAGATACGCAGTATTTT
TRBV13,NA,TRBJ2-1,NA,CASSHTADPYNEQFF,TGTGCCAGCAGCCATACAGCGGACCCCTACAATGAGCAGTTCTTC
TRBV30,NA,TRBJ2-1,NA,CPGDSYNEQFF,TGTCCCGGGGACTCCTACAATGAGCAGTTCTTC
TRBV3-1,NA,TRBJ1-1,NA,CASSQARGTEAFF,TGTGCCAGCAGCCAAGCGAGGGGCACTGAAGCTTTCTTT
TRBV12-3/TRBV12-4,NA,TRBJ2-1,NA,CASGRGSSYNEQFF,TGTGCCAGCGGTCGGGGCTCCTCCTACAATGAGCAGTTCTTC
TRBV6-5,NA,TRBJ1-5,NA,CASSQTGSQPQHF,TGTGCCAGCAGCCAGACAGGTTCCCAGCCCCAGCATTTT
TRBV9,NA,TRBJ1-1,TRBD1,CASSPRQGAADTEAFF,TGTGCCAGCAGCCCAAGACAGGGGGCGGCGGACACTGAAGCTTTCTTT
TRBV19,NA,TRBJ2-2,NA,CARLPGHGELFF,TGTGCCAGACTTCCAGGGCACGGGGAGCTGTTTTTT
TRBV5-1,NA,TRBJ2-1,NA,CASSSPGPNYNEQFF,TGCGCCAGCAGCTCGCCGGGACCAAATTACAATGAGCAGTTCTTC
TRBV7-9,NA,TRBJ2-1,TRBD2,CASSPRILAAYNEQFF,TGTGCCAGCAGCCCTAGGATCCTAGCGGCGTACAATGAGCAGTTCTTC
TRBV6-4,once,TRBJ1-2,TRBD1,CASSVHGTGEGYTF,TGTGCCAGCAGTGTCCATGGGACAGGGGAAGGCTACACCTTC
TRBV24-1,NA,TRBJ2-2,TRBD1,CATSDPTTGGTNTGELFF,TGTGCCACCAGTGACCCCACGACAGGGGGGACGAACACCGGGGAGCTGTTTTTT
TRBV27,NA,TRBJ1-4,NA,CASSARTASEKLFF,TGTGCCAGCAGTGCTCGGACGGCCAGCGAAAAACTGTTTTTT
TRBV7-2,NA,TRBJ2-3,NA,CASSSPLTDTQYF,TGTGCCAGCAGCTCCCCTCTCACAGATACGCAGTATTTT
TRBV28,NA,TRBJ2-3,TRBD2,CASSRPSPSGTDTQYF,TGTGCCAGCAGTCGCCCTTCCCCTAGCGGAACAGATACGCAGTATTTT
TRBV15,NA,TRBJ2-2,NA,CATSRTENTGELFF,TGTGCCACCAGCAGGACTGAGAACACCGGGGAGCTGTTTTTT
TRBV3-1,NA,TRBJ1-2,TRBD1,CASSQDGTGGDYGYTF,TGTGCCAGCAGCCAAGACGGGACAGGGGGAGACTATGGCTACACCTTC
TRBV9,NA,TRBJ2-6,TRBD1,CASSVGTGPSSGANVLTF,TGTGCCAGCAGCGTCGGGACAGGTCCTTCCTCTGGGGCCAACGTCCTGACTTTC
TRBV3-1,NA,TRBJ2-1,TRBD2,CASSQGLAGGPGFNEQFF,TGTGCCAGCAGCCAGGGACTAGCGGGAGGGCCGGGCTTTAATGAGCAGTTCTTC
TRBV12-3/TRBV12-4,NA,TRBJ2-1,TRBD2,CASSQGTSGITWGDEQFF,TGTGCCAGCAGTCAAGGGACTAGCGGGATCACGTGGGGCGATGAGCAGTTCTTC
TRBV13,NA,TRBJ1-2,NA,CASSFSGGRLLLYGYTF,TGTGCCAGCAGCTTTTCGGGGGGTCGGTTGTTGTTGTATGGCTACACCTTC
TRBV12-3/TRBV12-4,NA,TRBJ2-7,NA,CASSPSISATYEQYF,TGTGCCAGCAGCCCGTCGATCAGCGCTACCTACGAGCAGTACTTC
TRBV5-6,NA,TRBJ2-1,NA,CASSLWMEQFF,TGTGCCAGCAGCTTGTGGATGGAGCAGTTCTTC
TRBV20-1,NA,TRBJ1-1,TRBD1,CSASWQGAFTEAFF,TGCAGTGCTAGTTGGCAGGGGGCGTTCACTGAAGCTTTCTTT
TRBV12-3/TRBV12-4,NA,TRBJ1-2,TRBD1,CASSLRTGDGYTF,TGTGCCAGCAGTTTAAGGACAGGGGATGGCTACACCTTC
TRBV20-1,once,TRBJ1-3,TRBD1,CSARDNQGAGNTIYF,TGCAGTGCTAGAGATAATCAGGGGGCAGGAAACACCATATATTTT
TRBV20-1,NA,TRBJ2-2,NA,CSATGSGELFF,TGCAGTGCAACCGGGTCCGGGGAGCTGTTTTTT
TRBV12-3/TRBV12-4,NA,TRBJ2-1,NA,CASSPRLGTILNNEQFF,TGTGCCAGCAGTCCACGGTTAGGGACCATCCTTAACAATGAGCAGTTCTTC
TRBV9,NA,TRBJ2-7,NA,CASSGTTHEQYF,TGTGCCAGCAGCGGGACCACCCACGAGCAGTACTTC
TRBV20-1,NA,TRBJ2-4,NA,CSARGGLGNIQYF,TGCAGTGCTAGAGGGGGGTTGGGAAACATTCAGTACTTC
TRBV5-1,NA,TRBJ1-1,NA,CASSVVGGEFDEAFF,TGCGCCAGCAGCGTGGTAGGGGGGGAGTTTGATGAAGCTTTCTTT
TRBV20-1,NA,TRBJ1-5,NA,CSARDEGAEAQHF,TGCAGTGCTAGAGATGAGGGCGCGGAGGCCCAGCATTTT
TRBV29-1,NA,TRBJ2-7,NA,CSVVGLAIDEQYF,TGCAGCGTTGTTGGGCTAGCGATCGACGAGCAGTACTTC
TRBV12-3/TRBV12-4,NA,TRBJ1-1,TRBD1,CASSSTGGSEYTEAFF,TGTGCCAGCAGTTCGACAGGGGGCAGCGAGTATACTGAAGCTTTCTTT